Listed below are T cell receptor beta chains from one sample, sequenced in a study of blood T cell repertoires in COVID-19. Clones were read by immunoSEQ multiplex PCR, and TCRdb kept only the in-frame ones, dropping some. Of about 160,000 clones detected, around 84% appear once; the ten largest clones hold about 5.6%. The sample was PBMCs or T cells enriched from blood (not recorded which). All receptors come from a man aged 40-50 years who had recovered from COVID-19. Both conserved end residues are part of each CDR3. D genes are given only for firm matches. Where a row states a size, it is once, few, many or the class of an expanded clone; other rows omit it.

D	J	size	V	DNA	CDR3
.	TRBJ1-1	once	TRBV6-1	TGTGCCAGCAGTGAGAGAAACAGGGAGAACACTGAAGCTTTCTTT	CASSERNRENTEAFF
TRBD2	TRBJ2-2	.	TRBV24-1	TGTGCCACCAGCTTCGGGACTAGCGGGGGTACCGGGGAGCTGTTTTTT	CATSFGTSGGTGELFF
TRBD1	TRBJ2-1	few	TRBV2	TGTGCCAGCAGTGGCCGGCCGAGGGGGCCCAGGAGCTCCTACAATGAGCAGTTCTTC	CASSGRPRGPRSSYNEQFF
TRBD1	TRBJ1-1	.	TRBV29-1	TGCAGCGTTGAATGGGGACAGGGCAACACTGAAGCTTTCTTT	CSVEWGQGNTEAFF
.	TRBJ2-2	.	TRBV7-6	TGTGCCAGCAGCTTAAACAAATACAGGACCAACACCGGGGAGCTGTTTTTT	CASSLNKYRTNTGELFF
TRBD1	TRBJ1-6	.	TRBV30	TGTGCCTGGAGTGCACAGACAGGGCGGTCACCCCTCCACTTT	CAWSAQTGRSPLHF
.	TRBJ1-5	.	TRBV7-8	TGTGCCAGCAGCTTAGGAGGAGACCACCGCAATCAGCCCCAGCATTTT	CASSLGGDHRNQPQHF
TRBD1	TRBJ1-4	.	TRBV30	TGTGCCTGGAGCCTGGACAGGGGTAATGAAAAACTGTTTTTT	CAWSLDRGNEKLFF
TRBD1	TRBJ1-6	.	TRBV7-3	TGTGCCAGCAGCTTCGGGGACAGGGATAATTCACCCCTCCACTTT	CASSFGDRDNSPLHF
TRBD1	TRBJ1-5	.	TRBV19	TGTGCCAGTACGGGACAGCCCGCCCATCAGCCCCAGCATTTT	CASTGQPAHQPQHF
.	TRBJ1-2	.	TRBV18	TGTGCCAGCTCACCATCGGCGGAAATCCTAAGCTATGGCTACACCTTC	CASSPSAEILSYGYTF
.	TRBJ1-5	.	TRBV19	TGTGCCAGTATGATAAGCGATCAGCCCCAGCATTTT	CASMISDQPQHF
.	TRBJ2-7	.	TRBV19	TGTGCCAGCGCCCATACAGGTTCGTCCTACGAGCAGTACTTC	CASAHTGSSYEQYF
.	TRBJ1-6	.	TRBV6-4	TGTGCCAGCAAACAGGAATTTTTAGGAAATTCACCCCTCCACTTT	CASKQEFLGNSPLHF
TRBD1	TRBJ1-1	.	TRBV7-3	TGTGCCAGCAGCGCCGCAGGGGGCAGGACTGAAGCTTTCTTT	CASSAAGGRTEAFF
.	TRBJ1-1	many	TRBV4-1	TGCGCCAGCAGCCGAGAACGGGGGAACACTGAAGCTTTCTTT	CASSRERGNTEAFF
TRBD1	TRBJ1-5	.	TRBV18	TGTGCCAGCTCACCTACACCGGGACAGGGGGGGAATCAGCCCCAGCATTTT	CASSPTPGQGGNQPQHF
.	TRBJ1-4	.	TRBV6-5	TGTGCCAGCGCCCGGACAGACGAAAAACTGTTTTTT	CASARTDEKLFF
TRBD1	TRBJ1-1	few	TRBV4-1	TGCGCCAGCAGCCAAGCTACAGGGGGCAGGTCATGGACTGAAGCTTTCTTT	CASSQATGGRSWTEAFF
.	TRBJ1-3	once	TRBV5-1	TGCGCCAGCAGCCCGGGGGACGGACCGCCTGGAAACACCATATATTTT	CASSPGDGPPGNTIYF
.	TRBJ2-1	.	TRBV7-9	TGTGCCAGCAGCACTAGGGTTGAGCAGTTCTTC	CASSTRVEQFF
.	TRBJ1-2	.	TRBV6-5	TGTGCCAGCAGTCTCGCCCAGAACTATGGCTACACCTTC	CASSLAQNYGYTF
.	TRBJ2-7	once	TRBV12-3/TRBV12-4	TGTGCCAGCAGTTTGGGCACCTCCTACGAGCAGTACTTC	CASSLGTSYEQYF
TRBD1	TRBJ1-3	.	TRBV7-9	TGTGCCAGCAGCCCACAGGGGGCTGGAAACACCATATATTTT	CASSPQGAGNTIYF
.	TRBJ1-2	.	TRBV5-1	TGCGCCAGCAGTCGGGAAACTAACTATGGCTACACCTTC	CASSRETNYGYTF
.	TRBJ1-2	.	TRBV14	TGTGCCAGCAGCCAAGAAATCGGGGGATACTATGGCTACACCTTC	CASSQEIGGYYGYTF
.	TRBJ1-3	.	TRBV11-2	TGTGCCAGCAGCTACCGGAGCTCTGGAAACACCATATATTTT	CASSYRSSGNTIYF
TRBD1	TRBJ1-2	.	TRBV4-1	TGCGCCAGCAGCCAAGAGGCAAGCCACAGGGGAGGCTACACCTTC	CASSQEASHRGGYTF
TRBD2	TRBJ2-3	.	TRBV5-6	TGTGCCAGCAGCACCTACTTTGGCGGGGGGGCCCTTACAGATACGCAGTATTTT	CASSTYFGGGALTDTQYF
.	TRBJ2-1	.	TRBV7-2	TGTGCCAGCAGCGAGGGATCAGGTACCTACAATGAGCAGTTCTTC	CASSEGSGTYNEQFF
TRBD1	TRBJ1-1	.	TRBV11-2	TGTGCCAGCAGCTTAGCACAGGGGGGCGACACTGAAGCTTTCTTT	CASSLAQGGDTEAFF
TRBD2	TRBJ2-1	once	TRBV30	TGTGCCCTCCTCACCTGGGGGCTAGCGGGGGGGCGGTCCTACAATGAGCAGTTCTTC	CALLTWGLAGGRSYNEQFF
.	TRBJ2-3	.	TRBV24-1	TGTGCCACCAGTAGAGGGGGAGATGATACGCAGTATTTT	CATSRGGDDTQYF
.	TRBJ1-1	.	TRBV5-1	TGCGCCAGCAGCCCGGGGACAACTAAATGGGGCACTGAAGCTTTCTTT	CASSPGTTKWGTEAFF
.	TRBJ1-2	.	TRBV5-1	TGCGCCAGCAGCCAAGGAACAGGGAACTATGGCTACACCTTC	CASSQGTGNYGYTF
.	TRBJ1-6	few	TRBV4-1	TGCGCCAGCAGCCAAGATACCGCCGGGGGGAAAAGTTCACCCCTCCACTTT	CASSQDTAGGKSSPLHF
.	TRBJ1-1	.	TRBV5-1	TGCGCCAGCAGCTATAGGTCAGGGAAGAACACTGAAGCTTTCTTT	CASSYRSGKNTEAFF
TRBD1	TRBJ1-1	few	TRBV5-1	TGCGCCAGCAGCACGGGACAGGGGATATTTCCTGAAGCTTTCTTT	CASSTGQGIFPEAFF
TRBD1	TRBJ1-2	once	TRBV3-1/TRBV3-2	TGTGCCAGCAGCCAAGCCGGGACAGGGCCTGGCTACACCTTC	CASSQAGTGPGYTF
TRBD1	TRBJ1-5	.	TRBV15	TGTGCCACCAGCTTCCGACAGGGGAATCAGCCCCAGCATTTT	CATSFRQGNQPQHF
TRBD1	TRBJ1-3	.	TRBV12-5	TGTGCTAGTGGTACTACCGGGACAGGGGTTTTTGGAAACACCATATATTTT	CASGTTGTGVFGNTIYF
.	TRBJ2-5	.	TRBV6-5	TGTGCCAGCAGTTACTCGAGGACGGGGTCCGCCGAGACCCAGTACTTC	CASSYSRTGSAETQYF
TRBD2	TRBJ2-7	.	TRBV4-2	TGTGCCAGCAGCCAAGATCTCTCGGAGCGGGGGGCGACCTACGAGCAGTACTTC	CASSQDLSERGATYEQYF
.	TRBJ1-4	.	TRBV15	TGTGCCACCAGCTCCCCCGGGGCAACTAATGAAAAACTGTTTTTT	CATSSPGATNEKLFF
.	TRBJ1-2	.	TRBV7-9	TGTGCCAGCAGCTTAGCGTCAGGCTATGGCTACACCTTC	CASSLASGYGYTF
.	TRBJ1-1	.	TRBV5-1	TGCGCCAGCAGCTTTGCAGCAGGGAGGGGTAGCACTGAAGCTTTCTTT	CASSFAAGRGSTEAFF
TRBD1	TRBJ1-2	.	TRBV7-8	TGTGCCAGCAGCTTATACAGGGGCTATGGCTACACCTTC	CASSLYRGYGYTF
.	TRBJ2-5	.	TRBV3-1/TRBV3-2	TGTGCCAGCAGCCTAGCGGAAGAGACCCAGTACTTC	CASSLAEETQYF
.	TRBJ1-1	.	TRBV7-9	TGTGCCAGCAGCTTAACAGATGGGTTGAACACTGAAGCTTTCTTT	CASSLTDGLNTEAFF
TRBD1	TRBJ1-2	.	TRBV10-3	TGTGCCATCAGTGGACAGGGGGGAAACTATGGCTACACCTTC	CAISGQGGNYGYTF
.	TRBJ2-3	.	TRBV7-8	TGTGCCAGCGAAGGGGGGGCAGGCGCAGATACGCAGTATTTT	CASEGGAGADTQYF
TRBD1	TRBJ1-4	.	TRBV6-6	TGTGCCAGCAGGAGGGCAGGGGGACTGGCCGAAAAACTGTTTTTT	CASRRAGGLAEKLFF
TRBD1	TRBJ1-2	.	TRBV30	TGTGCCTGGATATGGACAGGGGGCGCTTATGGCTACACCTTC	CAWIWTGGAYGYTF
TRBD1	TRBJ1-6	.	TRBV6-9	TGTGCCAGCAGTCTAGACAGGGTATCGGATAATTCACCCCTCCACTTT	CASSLDRVSDNSPLHF
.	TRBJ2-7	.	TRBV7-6	TGTGCCAGCAGCTTAGCTCCAGTCTACGAGCAGTACTTC	CASSLAPVYEQYF
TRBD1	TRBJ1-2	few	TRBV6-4	TGTGCCAGCAGTTCGGGACAGGGGGGTCTTGGTGGCTACACCTTC	CASSSGQGGLGGYTF
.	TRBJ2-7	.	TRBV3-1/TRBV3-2	TGTGCCAGCAGCCGCGAACCCTACGAGCAGTACTTC	CASSREPYEQYF
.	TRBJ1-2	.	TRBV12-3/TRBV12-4	TGTGCCAGCAGTGTACAGGGCCGGGGCTACACCTTC	CASSVQGRGYTF
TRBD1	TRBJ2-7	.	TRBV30	TGTGCCTTGGGACAGGGAAGAGGCGAGCAGTACTTC	CALGQGRGEQYF
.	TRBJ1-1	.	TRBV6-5	TGTGCCAGCAGACGACAGGCCGTGAACACTGAAGCTTTCTTT	CASRRQAVNTEAFF